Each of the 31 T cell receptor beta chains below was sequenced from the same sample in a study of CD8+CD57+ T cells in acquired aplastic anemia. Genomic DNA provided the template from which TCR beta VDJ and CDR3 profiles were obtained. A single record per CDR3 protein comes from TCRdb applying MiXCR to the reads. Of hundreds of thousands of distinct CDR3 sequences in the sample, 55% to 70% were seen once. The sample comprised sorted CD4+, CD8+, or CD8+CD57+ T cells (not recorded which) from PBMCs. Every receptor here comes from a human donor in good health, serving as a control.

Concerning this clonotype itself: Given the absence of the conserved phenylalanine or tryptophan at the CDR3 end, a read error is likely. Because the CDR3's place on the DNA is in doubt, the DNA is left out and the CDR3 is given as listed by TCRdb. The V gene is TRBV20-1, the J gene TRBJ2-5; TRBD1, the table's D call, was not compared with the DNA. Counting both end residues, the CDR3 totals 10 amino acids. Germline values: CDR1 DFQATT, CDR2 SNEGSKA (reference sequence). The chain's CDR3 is CSARDRVQDI.

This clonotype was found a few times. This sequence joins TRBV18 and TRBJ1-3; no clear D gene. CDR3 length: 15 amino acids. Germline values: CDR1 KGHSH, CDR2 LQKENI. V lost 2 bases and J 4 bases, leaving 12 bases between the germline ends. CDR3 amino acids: CASSPTGSSGNTIYF. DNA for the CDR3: TGTGCCAGCTCACCAACGGGGTCCTCCGGAAACACCATATATTTT.

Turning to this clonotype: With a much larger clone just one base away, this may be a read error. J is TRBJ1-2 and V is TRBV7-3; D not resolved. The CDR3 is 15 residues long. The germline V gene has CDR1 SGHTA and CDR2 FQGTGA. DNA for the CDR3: TGTGCCAGCGGCTTAAGCCAGGACTACCCCTATGGCTACACCTTC. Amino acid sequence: CASGLSQDYPYGYTF.

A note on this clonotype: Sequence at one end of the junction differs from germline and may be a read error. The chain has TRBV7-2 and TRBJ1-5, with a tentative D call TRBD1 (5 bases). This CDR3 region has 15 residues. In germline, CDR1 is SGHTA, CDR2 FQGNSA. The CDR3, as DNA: TGTGCCAGCACCGAGGACACCGGGAACAAGCAGCCCGAGCATTTT. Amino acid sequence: CASTEDTGNKQPEHF.

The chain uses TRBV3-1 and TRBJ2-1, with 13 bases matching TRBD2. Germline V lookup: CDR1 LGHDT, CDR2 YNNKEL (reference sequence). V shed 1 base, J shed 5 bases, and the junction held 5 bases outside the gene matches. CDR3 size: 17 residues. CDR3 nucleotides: TGTGCCAGCAGCCAAGGGCTGGGACTAGCGGGGAACAATGAGCAGTTCTTC. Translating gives CASSQGLGLAGNNEQFF.

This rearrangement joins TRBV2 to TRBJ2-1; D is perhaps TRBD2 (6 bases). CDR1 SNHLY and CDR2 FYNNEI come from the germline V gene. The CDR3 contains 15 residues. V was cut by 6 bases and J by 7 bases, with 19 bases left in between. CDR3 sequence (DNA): TGTGCCAGCAGCTTTGGTGAGTCGGGAGTGAATGAGCAGTTCTTC. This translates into CASSFGESGVNEQFF.

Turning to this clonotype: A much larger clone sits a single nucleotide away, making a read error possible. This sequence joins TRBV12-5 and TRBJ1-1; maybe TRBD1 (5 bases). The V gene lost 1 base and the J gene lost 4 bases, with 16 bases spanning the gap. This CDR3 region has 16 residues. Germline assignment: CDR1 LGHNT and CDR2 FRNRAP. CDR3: CASGLATQGVGTEAFF. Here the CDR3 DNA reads TGTGCTAGTGGTTTGGCGACTCAGGGAGTAGGCACTGAAGCTTTCTTT.

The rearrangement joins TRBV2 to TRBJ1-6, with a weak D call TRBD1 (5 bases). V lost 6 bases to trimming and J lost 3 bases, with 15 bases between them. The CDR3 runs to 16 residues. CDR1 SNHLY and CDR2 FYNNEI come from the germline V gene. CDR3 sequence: CASSAQVVGYNSPLHF. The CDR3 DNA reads TGTGCCAGCAGCGCACAGGTCGTGGGCTATAATTCACCCCTCCACTTT.

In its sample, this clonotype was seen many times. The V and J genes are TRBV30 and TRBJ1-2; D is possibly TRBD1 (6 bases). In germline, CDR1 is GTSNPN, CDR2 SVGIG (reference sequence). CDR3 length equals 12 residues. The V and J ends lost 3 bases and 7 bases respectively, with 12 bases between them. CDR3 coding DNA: TGTGCCTGGAGCCACAGGGCCCTTGGCTACACCTTC. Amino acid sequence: CAWSHRALGYTF.

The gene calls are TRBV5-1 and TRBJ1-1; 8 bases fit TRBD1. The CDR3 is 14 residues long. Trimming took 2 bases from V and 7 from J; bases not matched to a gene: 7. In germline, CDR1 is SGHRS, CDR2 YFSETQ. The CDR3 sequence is CASSFLGTGNEAFF. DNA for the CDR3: TGCGCCAGCAGCTTTCTGGGGACAGGAAATGAAGCTTTCTTT.

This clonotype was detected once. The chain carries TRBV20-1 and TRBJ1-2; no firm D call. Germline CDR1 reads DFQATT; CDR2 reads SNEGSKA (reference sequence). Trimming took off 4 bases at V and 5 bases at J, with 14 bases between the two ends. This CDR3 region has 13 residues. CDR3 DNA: TGCAGTGCTATACCAGGCGCGGGGTATGGCTACACCTTC. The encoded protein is CSAIPGAGYGYTF.

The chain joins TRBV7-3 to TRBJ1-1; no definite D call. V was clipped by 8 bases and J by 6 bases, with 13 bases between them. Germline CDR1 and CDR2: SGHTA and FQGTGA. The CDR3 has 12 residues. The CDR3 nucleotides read TGTGCCAGCGCGGGCGTTAGCGCTGAAGCTTTCTTT. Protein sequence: CASAGVSAEAFF.

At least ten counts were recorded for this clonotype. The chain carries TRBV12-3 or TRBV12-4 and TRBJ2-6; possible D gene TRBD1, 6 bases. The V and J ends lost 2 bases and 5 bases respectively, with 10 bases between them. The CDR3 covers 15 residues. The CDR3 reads CASSLSGAWANVLTF. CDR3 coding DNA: TGTGCCAGCAGTTTATCAGGGGCCTGGGCCAACGTCCTGACTTTC.

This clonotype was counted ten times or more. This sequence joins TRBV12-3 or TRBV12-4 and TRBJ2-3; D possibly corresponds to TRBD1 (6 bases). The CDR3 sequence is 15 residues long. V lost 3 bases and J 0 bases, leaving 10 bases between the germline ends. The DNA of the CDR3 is TGTGCCAGCAGTTTCAGCGGACAGAGCACAGATACGCAGTATTTT. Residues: CASSFSGQSTDTQYF.

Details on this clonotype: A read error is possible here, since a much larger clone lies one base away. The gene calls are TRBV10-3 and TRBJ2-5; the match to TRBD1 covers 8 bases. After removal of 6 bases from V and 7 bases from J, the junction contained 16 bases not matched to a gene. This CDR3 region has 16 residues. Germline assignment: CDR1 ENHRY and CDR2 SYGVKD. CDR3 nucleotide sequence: TGTGCCATCAGCCCGGATCCGGGACAGGCGAAAGGGACCCAGTACTTC. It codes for CAISPDPGQAKGTQYF.

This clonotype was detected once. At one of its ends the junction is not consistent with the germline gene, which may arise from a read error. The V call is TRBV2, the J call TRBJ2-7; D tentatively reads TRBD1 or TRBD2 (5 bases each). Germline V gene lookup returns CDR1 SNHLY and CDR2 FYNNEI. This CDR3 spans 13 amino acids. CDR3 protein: CASSLAPANEGYF. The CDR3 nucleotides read TGTGCCAGCAGTTTAGCGCCCGCCAACGAGGGGTATTTC.

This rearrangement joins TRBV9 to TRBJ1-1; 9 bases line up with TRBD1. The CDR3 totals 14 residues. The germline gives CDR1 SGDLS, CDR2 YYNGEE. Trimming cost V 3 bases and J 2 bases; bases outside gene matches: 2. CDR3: CASSATGGNTEAFF. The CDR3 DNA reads TGTGCCAGCAGCGCGACAGGGGGAAACACTGAAGCTTTCTTT.

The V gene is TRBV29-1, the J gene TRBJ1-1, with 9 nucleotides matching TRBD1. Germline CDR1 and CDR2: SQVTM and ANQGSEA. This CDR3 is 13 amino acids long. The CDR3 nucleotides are TGCAGTCCGATCACAGGGGGCAGGACTGAAGCTTTCTTT. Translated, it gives CSPITGGRTEAFF. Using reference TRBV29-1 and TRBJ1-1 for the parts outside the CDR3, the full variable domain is SAVISQKPSRDICQRGTSLTIQCQVDSQVTMMFWYRQQPGQSLTLIATANQGSEATYESGFVIDKFPISRPNLTFSTLTVSNMSPEDSSIYLCSPITGGRTEAFFGQGTRLTVV.

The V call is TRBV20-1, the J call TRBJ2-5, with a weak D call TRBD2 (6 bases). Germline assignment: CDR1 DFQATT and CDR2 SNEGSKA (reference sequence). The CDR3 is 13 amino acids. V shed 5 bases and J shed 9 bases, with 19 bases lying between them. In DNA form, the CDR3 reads TGCAGTGCTCCCGGGACTGCTCACTATGCCCAGTACTTC. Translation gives CSAPGTAHYAQYF.

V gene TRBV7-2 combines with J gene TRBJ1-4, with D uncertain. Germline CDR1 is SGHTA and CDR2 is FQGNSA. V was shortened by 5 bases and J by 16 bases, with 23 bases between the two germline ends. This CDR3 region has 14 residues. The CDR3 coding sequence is TGTGCCAGCAGCACCACCGAGGCTACAGATACGCAGTTTTTT. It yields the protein CASSTTEATDTQFF.

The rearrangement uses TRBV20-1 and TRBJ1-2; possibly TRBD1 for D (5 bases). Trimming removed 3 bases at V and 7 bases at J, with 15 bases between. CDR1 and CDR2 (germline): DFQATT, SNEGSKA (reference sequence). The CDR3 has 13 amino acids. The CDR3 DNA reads TGCAGTGCTAGGGAGAGGCTGGGGGGTGGCTACACCTTC. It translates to CSARERLGGGYTF.

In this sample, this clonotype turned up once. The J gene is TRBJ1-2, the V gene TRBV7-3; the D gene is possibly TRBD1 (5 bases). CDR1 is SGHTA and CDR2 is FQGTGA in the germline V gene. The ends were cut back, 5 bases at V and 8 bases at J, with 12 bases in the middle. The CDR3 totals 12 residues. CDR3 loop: CASSQRGLGYTF. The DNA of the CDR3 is TGTGCCAGCAGCCAAAGGGGACTAGGCTACACCTTC.

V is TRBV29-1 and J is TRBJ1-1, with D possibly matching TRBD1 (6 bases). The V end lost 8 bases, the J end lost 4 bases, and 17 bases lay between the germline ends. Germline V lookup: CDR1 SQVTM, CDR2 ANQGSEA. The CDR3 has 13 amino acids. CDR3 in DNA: TGCAGCTTAGAACCAGGGGTCGTCACTGAAGCTTTCTTT. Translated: CSLEPGVVTEAFF.

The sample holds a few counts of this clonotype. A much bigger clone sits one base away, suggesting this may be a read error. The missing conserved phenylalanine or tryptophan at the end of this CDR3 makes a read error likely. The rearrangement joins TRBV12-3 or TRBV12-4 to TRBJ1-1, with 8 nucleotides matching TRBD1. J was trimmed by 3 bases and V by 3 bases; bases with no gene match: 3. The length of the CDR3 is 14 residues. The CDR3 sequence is CASSFGRGHTEAFS. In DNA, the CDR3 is TGTGCCAGCAGTTTTGGCAGGGGGCACACTGAAGCTTTCTCT.

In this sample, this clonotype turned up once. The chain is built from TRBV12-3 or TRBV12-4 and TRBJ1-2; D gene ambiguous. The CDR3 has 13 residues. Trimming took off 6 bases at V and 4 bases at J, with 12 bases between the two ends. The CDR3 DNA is TGTGCCAGCAGACCCAGTGATACCTATGGCTACACCTTC. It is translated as CASRPSDTYGYTF.

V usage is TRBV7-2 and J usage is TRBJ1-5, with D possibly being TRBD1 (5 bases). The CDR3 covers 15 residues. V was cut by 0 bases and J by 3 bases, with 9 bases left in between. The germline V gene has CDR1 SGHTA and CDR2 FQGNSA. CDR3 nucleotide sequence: TGTGCCAGCAGCTTAGCATGGGGCGTCAATCAGCCCCAGCATTTT. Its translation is CASSLAWGVNQPQHF.

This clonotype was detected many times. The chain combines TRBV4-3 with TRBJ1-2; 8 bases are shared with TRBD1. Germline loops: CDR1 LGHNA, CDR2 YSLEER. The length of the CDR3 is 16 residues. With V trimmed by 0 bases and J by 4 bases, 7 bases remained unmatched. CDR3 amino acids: CASSQDRDRGIYGYTF. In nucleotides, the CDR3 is TGCGCCAGCAGCCAAGATCGAGACAGGGGAATCTATGGCTACACCTTC.

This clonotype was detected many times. The CDR3 DNA reads as TGTGCCAGCAGCCGCGGGACAGCCGGAAACACCATATATTTT. Protein: CASSRGTAGNTIYF. The V call is TRBV12-3 or TRBV12-4, the J call TRBJ1-3; 7 bases agree with TRBD1. CDR3 length: 14 amino acids. V lost 6 bases and J lost 4; bases outside the gene matches: 6.

The CDR3 DNA follows: TGCGCCAGCAGCTGGTCACAAAGCTCCTACGAGCAGTACTTC. As protein: CASSWSQSSYEQYF. The chain is built from TRBV5-1 and TRBJ2-7; unclear D gene. CDR3 length: 14 residues. Germline CDR1 and CDR2: SGHRS and YFSETQ. V was cut by 3 bases and J by 0 bases, with 10 bases left in between.

In DNA, the CDR3 is TGCAGTGCTAGAGTAGCGGGACAAGAGAAGCAGTTCTTC. It is translated as CSARVAGQEKQFF. V usage is TRBV20-1 and J usage is TRBJ2-1, with 8 bases aligning to TRBD2. The CDR3 has 13 residues. CDR1 and CDR2 (germline): DFQATT, SNEGSKA (reference sequence). The V segment lost 1 base and the J segment 11 bases; nucleotides outside the gene matches: 7.

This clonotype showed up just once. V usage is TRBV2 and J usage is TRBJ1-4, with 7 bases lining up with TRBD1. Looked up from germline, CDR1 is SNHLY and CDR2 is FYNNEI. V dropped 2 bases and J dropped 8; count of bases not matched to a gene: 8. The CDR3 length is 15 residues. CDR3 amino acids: CASSETGVKSEKLFF. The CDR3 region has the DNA TGTGCCAGCAGTGAAACAGGGGTGAAATCGGAAAAACTGTTTTTT.